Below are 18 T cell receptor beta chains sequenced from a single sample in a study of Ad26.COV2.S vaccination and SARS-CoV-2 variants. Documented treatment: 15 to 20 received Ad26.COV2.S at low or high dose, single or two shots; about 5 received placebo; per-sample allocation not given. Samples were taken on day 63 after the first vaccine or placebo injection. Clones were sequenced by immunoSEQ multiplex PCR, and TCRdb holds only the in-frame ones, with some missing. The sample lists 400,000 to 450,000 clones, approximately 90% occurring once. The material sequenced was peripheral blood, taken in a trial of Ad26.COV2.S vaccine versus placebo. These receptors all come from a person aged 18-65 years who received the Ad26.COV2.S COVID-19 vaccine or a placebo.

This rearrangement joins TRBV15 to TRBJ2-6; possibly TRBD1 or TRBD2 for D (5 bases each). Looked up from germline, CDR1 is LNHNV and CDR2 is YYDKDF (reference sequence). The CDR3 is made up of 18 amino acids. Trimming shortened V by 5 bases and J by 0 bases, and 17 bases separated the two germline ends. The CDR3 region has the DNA TGTGCCACCAGCGCCGAGCCGGGACCGTTCTCTGGGGCCAACGTCCTGACTTTC. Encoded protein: CATSAEPGPFSGANVLTF.

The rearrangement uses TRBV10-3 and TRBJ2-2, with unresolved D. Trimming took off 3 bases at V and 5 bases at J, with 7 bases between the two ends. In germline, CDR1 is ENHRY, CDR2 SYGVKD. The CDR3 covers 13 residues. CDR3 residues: CAISETSTGELFF. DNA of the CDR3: TGTGCCATCAGTGAAACGTCAACCGGGGAGCTGTTTTTT.

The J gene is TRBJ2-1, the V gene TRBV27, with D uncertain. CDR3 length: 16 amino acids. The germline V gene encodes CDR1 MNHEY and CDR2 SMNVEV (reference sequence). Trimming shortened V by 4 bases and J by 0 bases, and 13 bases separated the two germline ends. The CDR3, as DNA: TGTGCCAGCAGTTCCTCAGGCCCGAGCTCCTACAATGAGCAGTTCTTC. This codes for CASSSSGPSSYNEQFF.

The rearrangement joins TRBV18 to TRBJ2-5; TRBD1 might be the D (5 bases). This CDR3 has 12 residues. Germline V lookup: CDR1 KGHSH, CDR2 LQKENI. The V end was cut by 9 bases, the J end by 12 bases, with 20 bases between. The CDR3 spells CASRQQAHLEYF. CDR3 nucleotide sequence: TGTGCCAGTCGACAGCAAGCCCATCTGGAGTACTTC.

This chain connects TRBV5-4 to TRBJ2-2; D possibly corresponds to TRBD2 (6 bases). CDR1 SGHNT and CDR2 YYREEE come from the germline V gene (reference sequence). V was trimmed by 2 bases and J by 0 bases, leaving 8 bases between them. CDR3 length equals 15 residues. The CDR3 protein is CASSFGGTNTGELFF. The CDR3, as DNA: TGTGCCAGCAGCTTCGGAGGGACGAACACCGGGGAGCTGTTTTTT. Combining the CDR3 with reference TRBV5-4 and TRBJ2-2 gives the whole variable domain ETGVTQSPTHLIKTRGQQVTLRCSSQSGHNTVSWYQQALGQGPQFIFQYYREEENGRGNFPPRFSGLQFPNYSSELNVNALELDDSALYLCASSFGGTNTGELFFGEGSRLTVL.

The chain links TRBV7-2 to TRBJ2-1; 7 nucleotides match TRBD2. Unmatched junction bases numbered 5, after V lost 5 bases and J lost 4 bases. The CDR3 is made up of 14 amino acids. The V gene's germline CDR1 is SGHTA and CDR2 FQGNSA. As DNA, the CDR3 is TGTGCCAGCAGCAGCTGGCGGGAGTACAATGAGCAGTTCTTC. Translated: CASSSWREYNEQFF.

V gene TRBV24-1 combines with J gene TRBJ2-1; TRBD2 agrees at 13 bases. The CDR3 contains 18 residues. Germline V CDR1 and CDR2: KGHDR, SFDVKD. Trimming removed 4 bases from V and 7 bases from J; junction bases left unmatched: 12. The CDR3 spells CATSELLAGGPPRNEQFF. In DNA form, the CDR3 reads TGTGCCACCAGTGAGTTACTAGCGGGAGGGCCCCCGAGAAATGAGCAGTTCTTC.

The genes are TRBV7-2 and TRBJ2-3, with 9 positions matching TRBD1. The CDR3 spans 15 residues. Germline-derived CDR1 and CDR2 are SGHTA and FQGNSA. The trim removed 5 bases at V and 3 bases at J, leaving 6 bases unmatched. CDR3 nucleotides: TGTGCCAGCAGCACCGGGACAGGGTCAACAGATACGCAGTATTTT. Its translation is CASSTGTGSTDTQYF.

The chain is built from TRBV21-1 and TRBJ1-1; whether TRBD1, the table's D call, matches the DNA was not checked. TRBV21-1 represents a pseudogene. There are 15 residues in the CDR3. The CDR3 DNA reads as TGTGCCAGCAGCACCGGGACAGGGGCGAACACTGAAGCTTTCTTT. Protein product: CASSTGTGANTEAFF.

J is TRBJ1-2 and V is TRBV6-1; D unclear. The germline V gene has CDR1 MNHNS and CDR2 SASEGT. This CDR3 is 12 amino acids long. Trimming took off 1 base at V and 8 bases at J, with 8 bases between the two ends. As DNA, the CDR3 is TGTGCCAGCAGTGAAGGGGGTCGAGGCTACACCTTC. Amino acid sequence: CASSEGGRGYTF.

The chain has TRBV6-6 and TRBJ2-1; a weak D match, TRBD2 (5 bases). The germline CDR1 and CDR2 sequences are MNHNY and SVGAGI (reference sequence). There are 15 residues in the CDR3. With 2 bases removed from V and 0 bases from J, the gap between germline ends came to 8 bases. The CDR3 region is CASSYGRVSYNEQFF. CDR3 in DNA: TGTGCCAGCAGTTACGGGCGGGTCTCCTACAATGAGCAGTTCTTC.

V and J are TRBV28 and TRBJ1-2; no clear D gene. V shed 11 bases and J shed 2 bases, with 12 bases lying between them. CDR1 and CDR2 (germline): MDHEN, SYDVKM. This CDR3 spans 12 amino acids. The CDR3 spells CAGRTGNYGYTF. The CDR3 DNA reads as TGTGCCGGTCGAACGGGAAACTATGGCTACACCTTC.

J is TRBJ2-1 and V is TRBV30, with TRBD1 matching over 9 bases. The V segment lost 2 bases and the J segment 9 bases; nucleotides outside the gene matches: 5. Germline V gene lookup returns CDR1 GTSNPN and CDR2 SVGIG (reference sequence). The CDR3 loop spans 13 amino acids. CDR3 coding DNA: TGTGCCTGGAGTTGGGACAGGGCCAGTGAGCAGTTCTTC. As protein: CAWSWDRASEQFF. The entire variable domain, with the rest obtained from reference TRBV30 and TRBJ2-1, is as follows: SQTIHQWPATLVQPVGSPLSLECTVEGTSNPNLYWYRQAAGRGLQLLFYSVGIGQISSEVPQNLSASRPQDRQFILSSKKLLLSDSGFYLCAWSWDRASEQFFGPGTRLTVL.

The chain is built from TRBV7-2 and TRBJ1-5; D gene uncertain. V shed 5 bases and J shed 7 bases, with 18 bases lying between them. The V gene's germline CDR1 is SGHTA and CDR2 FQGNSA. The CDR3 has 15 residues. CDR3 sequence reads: CASSILTPQGQPQHF. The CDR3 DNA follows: TGTGCCAGCAGCATACTTACCCCTCAAGGCCAGCCCCAGCATTTT.

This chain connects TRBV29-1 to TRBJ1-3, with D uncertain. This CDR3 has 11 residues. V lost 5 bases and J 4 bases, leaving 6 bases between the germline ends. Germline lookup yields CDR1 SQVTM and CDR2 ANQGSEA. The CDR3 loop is CSVLRGNTIYF. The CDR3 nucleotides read TGCAGCGTTCTAAGAGGAAACACCATATATTTT.

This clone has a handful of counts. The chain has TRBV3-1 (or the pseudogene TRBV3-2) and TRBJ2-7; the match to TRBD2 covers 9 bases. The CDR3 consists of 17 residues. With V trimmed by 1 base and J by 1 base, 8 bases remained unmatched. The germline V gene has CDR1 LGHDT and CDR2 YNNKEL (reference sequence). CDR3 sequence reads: CASSQGDSGSPSYEQYF. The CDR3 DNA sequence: TGTGCCAGCAGCCAAGGGGATAGCGGGAGTCCGTCCTACGAGCAGTACTTC.

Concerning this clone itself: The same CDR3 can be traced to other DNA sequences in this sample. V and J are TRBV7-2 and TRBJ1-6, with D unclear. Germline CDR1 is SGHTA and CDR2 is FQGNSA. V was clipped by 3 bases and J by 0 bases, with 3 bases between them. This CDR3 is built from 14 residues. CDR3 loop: CASSLSSYNSPLHF. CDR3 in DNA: TGTGCCAGCAGCTTGAGCTCCTATAATTCACCCCTCCACTTT.

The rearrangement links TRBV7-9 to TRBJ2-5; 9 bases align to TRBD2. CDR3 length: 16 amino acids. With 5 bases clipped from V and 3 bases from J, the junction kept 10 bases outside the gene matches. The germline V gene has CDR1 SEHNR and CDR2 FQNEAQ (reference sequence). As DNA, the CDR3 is TGTGCCAGCAGCCGACTCGTAGCGGGGGCGGAAGAGACCCAGTACTTC. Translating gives CASSRLVAGAEETQYF.